One T cell receptor (beta chain) is described in this entry. The data belong to a study of blood T cell repertoires in COVID-19. Original data processing: How many nucleated cells were present was estimated from reference gene primer amplification. Clones were read by immunoSEQ multiplex PCR, and TCRdb kept only the in-frame ones, dropping some. V and J calls and clone size are copied from that table; D and trimming were computed from the DNA. Of 200,000 or so clones detected, 83% appear once; the ten largest clones hold approximately 4.8%. The CDR3 length is 14 residues. Germline V CDR1 and CDR2: KGHSH, LQKENI. Trimming left V 2 bases short and J 6 bases short, with 11 bases between.

This chain links TRBV18 with TRBJ2-1; the D gene is possibly TRBD2 (5 bases). Sequences were obtained from PBMCs or T cells enriched from blood (not recorded which). This clonotype was obtained from a woman in her fifties or sixties who had been exposed to COVID-19. The CDR3 protein is CASSPEDLSNEQFF. The CDR3 DNA reads as TGTGCCAGCTCACCAGAGGACTTGTCCAATGAGCAGTTCTTC. Based on the CDR3 plus reference TRBV18 and TRBJ2-1, the full variable domain is NAGVMQNPRHLVRRRGQEARLRCSPMKGHSHVYWYRQLPEEGLKFMVYLQKENIIDESGMPKERFSAEFPKEGPSILRIQQVVRGDSAAYFCASSPEDLSNEQFFGPGTRLTVL.